This note documents a single T cell receptor beta chain sequence. The antigen is not known. Profiled with immunoSEQ multiplex PCR; TCRdb holds only in-frame clones, not every one. The profile shows some 30,000 clones, 90% of them singletons. CDR1 is SGHDN, CDR2 FVKESK, per germline. There are 13 residues in the CDR3. Trimming shortened V by 4 bases and J by 5 bases, and 11 bases separated the two germline ends. This sample was included in a study of a mutant IDH1 vaccine in newly diagnosed glioma. Overall study findings and caveats: No link was apparently found between pseudoprogression and changes in top peripheral T cell clonotypes.

Time point meaning: week 11, during vaccination. Vaccination used 300 ug of mutant IDH1 20-mer peptide per dose, with topical imiquimod. Those who donated had recent WHO grade 3 or 4 IDH1-mutant, ATRX-lost astrocytomas. The chain carries TRBV14 and TRBJ1-1; possibly TRBD1 for D (6 bases). The TCR originated in a man aged 18-30 years with glioma. The specimen was PBMCs, collected from a glioma patient whose treatment included an IDH1 peptide vaccine. The CDR3 sequence is CASSRGRGTEAFF. CDR3 nucleotides: TGTGCCAGCAGCCGGGGAAGGGGGACTGAAGCTTTCTTT.